The following is a T cell receptor (beta chain) sequence with its context. What it recognizes is unknown. This CDR3 is built from 16 residues. V was clipped by 6 bases and J by 6 bases, with 22 bases between them. Per the germline V gene, CDR1 is SGHAT and CDR2 is FQNNGV. MiXCR, applied by TCRdb to the 5' RACE reads, yields one record per CDR3 protein. There are 460,000 or so distinct CDR3 sequences in the sample; 14% occur only once, and around 0.57% lies in the top ten. The sample is drawn from a study of identical twins. Study observations and caveats: A cross-sectional statistical analysis, not follow-up of the same donors, supported the conclusions. Fewer insertions characterized abundant cord blood beta clonotypes, whereas memory repertoires showed none.

A further study also used this sample, focusing on yellow fever vaccine responses in identical twins.

The chain recombines TRBV11-2 with TRBJ2-3; no reliable D call. Source material: CD4+ T cells sorted from blood. This TCR derives from a woman under 30 in good health. This CDR3 is CASSPDRVPNEDTQYF. For the CDR3, the DNA is TGTGCCAGCAGTCCCGACCGGGTCCCCAACGAGGATACGCAGTATTTT.